Below are 11 T cell receptor beta chains sequenced from a single sample in a study of spatial heterogeneity in lung cancer. Regarding time point: sample taken at primary tumor resection. Sequencing was performed on whole RNA extracted from tumor and nontumor lung tissue, or from frozen PBMC, and the material was left unsorted. TCRdb itself ran the 5' RACE reads through MiXCR, one entry per CDR3 protein. Here the sample spans tens of thousands of distinct CDR3 sequences, 5.3% being singletons. Sequenced material: PBMCs, taken at surgery. All receptors come from a male donor with early-stage non-small cell lung cancer.

This clonotype was counted only a few times. The chain has TRBV6-5 and TRBJ2-7; weak D call: TRBD1 (6 bases). The germline V and J ends were trimmed by 7 bases and 0 bases, with 16 bases remaining between them. Per germline, CDR1 MNHEY and CDR2 SVGAGI. CDR3 size: 15 residues. This CDR3 is CASNPGHLSSYEQYF. CDR3 DNA sequence: TGTGCCAGCAACCCGGGACATTTGAGCTCCTACGAGCAGTACTTC.

This clonotype appeared many times. The gene calls are TRBV7-3 and TRBJ2-2; D possibly matches TRBD1 or TRBD2 (5 bases each). Trimming took off 1 base at V and 3 bases at J, with 9 bases between the two ends. This CDR3 is built from 15 residues. Germline CDR1 is SGHTA and CDR2 is FQGTGA. In nucleotides, the CDR3 is TGTGCCAGCAGCTTAAGTCGGGACCACACCGGGGAGCTGTTTTTT. Translated, it gives CASSLSRDHTGELFF.

This clonotype was seen many times. The genes are TRBV27 and TRBJ2-7, with D unresolved. The CDR3 loop spans 12 amino acids. CDR1 MNHEY and CDR2 SMNVEV come from the germline V gene (reference sequence). Between the trimmed V and J ends, which lost 2 bases and 6 bases, there was a span of 8 bases. The CDR3 sequence: CASSLDLTEQYF. DNA for the CDR3: TGTGCCAGCAGTTTAGACCTCACCGAGCAGTACTTC.

This chain joins TRBV20-1 and TRBJ2-5; D not certain. Deletions cut 3 bases from V and 4 bases from J, with 15 bases between. The CDR3 totals 14 residues. The germline V gene has CDR1 DFQATT and CDR2 SNEGSKA (reference sequence). DNA of the CDR3: TGCAGTGCTAGTCAGCATCCTAATCTAGAGACCCAGTACTTC. Encoded protein: CSASQHPNLETQYF.

The table lists this clonotype with a few counts. V and J are TRBV27 and TRBJ2-7, with 8 bases that match TRBD1. Germline V gene data show CDR1 as MNHEY and CDR2 as SMNVEV (reference sequence). This CDR3 has 13 residues. Unmatched junction bases numbered 5, after V lost 6 bases and J lost 4 bases. The CDR3 region is CASSPTGEYEQYF. The CDR3, as DNA: TGTGCCAGCAGCCCGACAGGGGAATACGAGCAGTACTTC.

This clonotype was recorded at least ten times. DNA for the CDR3: TGTGCCAGCACCCCCGGAGATACGCAGTATTTT. It is translated as CASTPGDTQYF. V is TRBV12-3 or TRBV12-4 and J is TRBJ2-3; D is unclear. This CDR3 is built from 11 residues. Trimming removed 7 bases at V and 5 bases at J, with 7 bases between.

This clonotype was seen repeatedly, ten times or more. V is TRBV20-1 and J is TRBJ2-4, with D maybe TRBD2 (6 bases). The V gene lost 1 base and the J gene lost 6 bases, with 16 bases spanning the gap. CDR3 length: 15 amino acids. CDR1 and CDR2 from the germline V gene are DFQATT and SNEGSKA (reference sequence). The CDR3 coding sequence is TGCAGTGCTAGAGTGATTAGCGGCCACGGAAACATTCAGTACTTC. It specifies CSARVISGHGNIQYF.

This clonotype was detected ten times or more. The genes are TRBV20-1 and TRBJ2-7; 9 bases fit TRBD2. V shed 6 bases, J shed 3 bases, and the junction held 18 bases outside the gene matches. The CDR3 has 17 residues. Germline values: CDR1 DFQATT, CDR2 SNEGSKA (reference sequence). CDR3 in amino acids: CSAPKGVAGEYNYEQYF. The CDR3 nucleotides read TGCAGTGCCCCTAAGGGGGTAGCGGGAGAATATAACTACGAGCAGTACTTC.

At least ten counts were recorded for this clonotype. The V and J genes are TRBV3-1 and TRBJ2-7, with D perhaps matching TRBD2 (6 bases). The V end lost 8 bases, the J end lost 7 bases, and 24 bases lay between the germline ends. Germline CDR1 reads LGHDT; CDR2 reads YNNKEL (reference sequence). This CDR3 contains 15 residues. The CDR3, as DNA: TGTGCCAGCTCGCCGGCAGAGGGCCGAGGAGGGGAGCAGTACTTC. Translation: CASSPAEGRGGEQYF.

This clonotype was seen repeatedly, ten times or more. The chain has TRBV12-3 or TRBV12-4 and TRBJ1-5; TRBD1 matches 7 bases. With 5 bases clipped from V and 6 bases from J, the junction kept 7 bases outside the gene matches. The CDR3 totals 14 residues. The CDR3 spells CASSISGQTQPQHF. The CDR3 nucleotides read TGTGCCAGCAGTATATCGGGACAGACTCAGCCCCAGCATTTT.

This clonotype was detected ten times or more. V usage is TRBV6-6 and J usage is TRBJ2-7; no clear D gene. CDR3 length: 11 amino acids. Germline CDR1 is MNHNY and CDR2 is SVGAGI (reference sequence). Trimming pared 0 bases from V and 7 bases from J, leaving 4 bases between. The CDR3 here is CASSYSWEQYF. CDR3 coding DNA: TGTGCCAGCAGTTACTCCTGGGAGCAGTACTTC.